This T cell receptor beta chain was sequenced for a study of Tregs in tolerant kidney transplant recipients. General study findings and limits: Findings come from small patient numbers and require larger validation.

Produced via immunoSEQ multiplex PCR; TCRdb's table is partial and in-frame only. The table shows about 56,000 clones, with more than 70% occurring only once. Regarding this clone: Its antigen is unidentified.

Per germline, CDR1 GTSNPN and CDR2 SVGIG (reference sequence). V lost 8 bases to trimming and J lost 7 bases, with 11 bases between them. The CDR3 spans 11 residues. CD4+CD25+CD127- Tregs, CD4+CD25- non-Tregs, CD4 and CD8 cells were sorted. This chain joins TRBV30 and TRBJ1-4; D uncertain. This TCR derives from a human donor in good health. The sequencing sample was made of CD4+ T cells from blood. The CDR3 nucleotides are TGTGCCGGGTACCGTGGTGAAAAACTGTTTTTT. This gives the protein CAGYRGEKLFF. The full variable domain, with the rest looked up from reference TRBV30 and TRBJ1-4, is SQTIHQWPATLVQPVGSPLSLECTVEGTSNPNLYWYRQAAGRGLQLLFYSVGIGQISSEVPQNLSASRPQDRQFILSSKKLLLSDSGFYLCAGYRGEKLFFGSGTQLSVL.